One sample yielded the 3 T cell receptor beta chains listed below, sequenced in a study of blood T cell repertoires in COVID-19. The table came from immunoSEQ multiplex PCR; TCRdb's copy has only in-frame clones and leaves some out. The profile shows about 210,000 clones, around 88% of them singletons. Sequencing input: peripheral blood. The receptors were sampled from a man between 18 and 29 years old with active or convalescent COVID-19.

This chain links TRBV14 with TRBJ1-4, with a weak D call TRBD1 (5 bases). The ends were cut back, 8 bases at V and 3 bases at J, with 22 bases in the middle. Germline CDR1 SGHDN, CDR2 FVKESK. The CDR3 totals 17 residues. The CDR3 is CASGRQGSGSANEKLFF. CDR3 nucleotides: TGTGCCAGCGGCCGCCAGGGTTCAGGATCAGCTAATGAAAAACTGTTTTTT.

The rearrangement links TRBV12-3 or TRBV12-4 to TRBJ1-2, with 9 bases aligning to TRBD1. V dropped 6 bases and J dropped 6; count of bases not matched to a gene: 2. The length of the CDR3 is 12 residues. DNA of the CDR3: TGTGCCAGCAGGGGGACAGGGCATGGCTACACCTTC. It translates to CASRGTGHGYTF.

The chain recombines TRBV28 with TRBJ1-4; TRBD1 agrees at 9 bases. Germline CDR1 MDHEN, CDR2 SYDVKM. The length of the CDR3 is 16 residues. V dropped 6 bases and J dropped 0; count of bases not matched to a gene: 5. The CDR3 DNA is TGTGCCAGCAGGAATACAGGGGGCGCAACTAATGAAAAACTGTTTTTT. Its protein product is CASRNTGGATNEKLFF.